A single sample gave rise to the 24 T cell receptor beta chains below, sequenced in a study of CD8+CD57+ T cells in acquired aplastic anemia. Genomic DNA provided the template from which TCR beta VDJ and CDR3 profiles were obtained. MiXCR, run by TCRdb on the reads, gives a single entry per CDR3 protein. The sample shows 270,000 or so distinct CDR3 sequences, around 82% of them seen only once. By flow cytometry, patients selected for sequencing had shown an expansion of CD8+CD57+ cells. Source material: sorted CD4+, CD8+, or CD8+CD57+ T cells (not recorded which) from PBMCs. Receptor source: a human donor with aplastic anemia.

About this clonotype: As the CDR3 is not closed by the conserved phenylalanine or tryptophan, this likely results from a read error. It is unclear where the CDR3 begins or ends on the DNA, so no DNA is shown, and the CDR3 is as TCRdb lists it. The J gene is TRBJ1-1, the V gene TRBV2; TRBD1 is taken as the D call from the table, unchecked against the DNA. The CDR3 spans 15 residues, counting both ends. Germline CDR1 reads SNHLY; CDR2 reads FYNNEI. The CDR3 reads CASRLELTGNTEAVL.

Points on this clonotype: At one end, the junction sequence differs from germline, possibly due to a read error. This chain uses TRBV7-9 with TRBJ2-5; D remains ambiguous. Germline V gene lookup returns CDR1 SEHNR and CDR2 FQNEAQ (reference sequence). This CDR3 is 14 amino acids long. CDR3 protein: CATSLGSRYEANVF. CDR3 DNA: TGTGCCACCAGCTTAGGCAGTAGGTACGAGGCCAACGTCTTC.

On this clonotype itself: The final CDR3 position lacks the conserved phenylalanine or tryptophan, pointing to a likely read error. It is unclear where the CDR3 begins or ends on the DNA, so no DNA is shown, and the CDR3 is as TCRdb lists it. The rearrangement uses TRBV19 and TRBJ1-6. Ends included, the CDR3 has 16 residues. CDR1 and CDR2 from the germline V gene are LNHDA and SQIVND (reference sequence). Here the CDR3 reads CASSEASGSYNSPLFV.

A note on this clonotype: The junction departs from the called germline gene at one end, perhaps through a read error. The rearrangement uses TRBV9 and TRBJ2-1; tentatively, D is TRBD2 (6 bases). Looked up from germline, CDR1 is SGDLS and CDR2 is YYNGEE. The CDR3 covers 13 residues. The CDR3 here is CASSDGGISTETF. The CDR3 DNA reads as TGTGCCAGCAGTGATGGGGGGATCAGTACGGAGACCTTC.

The CDR3 region is CASSLKRRGECDEQFF. The CDR3 DNA sequence: TGTGCCAGCAGCTTAAAGAGGCGGGGGGAGTGCGATGAGCAGTTCTTC. This chain links TRBV7-3 with TRBJ2-1, with 8 bases identical to TRBD2. V lost 1 base to trimming and J lost 8 bases; unmatched junction nucleotides: 10. The V gene's germline CDR1 is SGHTA and CDR2 FQGTGA. The CDR3 has 16 residues.

The chain uses TRBV2 and TRBJ2-1; TRBD2 matches 10 bases. The V gene end was trimmed by 8 bases and the J gene end by 4 bases; junction bases not matched to a gene: 2. From germline, CDR1 is SNHLY and CDR2 FYNNEI. The CDR3 has 13 residues. The CDR3: CASGLAAYNEQFF. CDR3 DNA sequence: TGTGCCAGCGGACTAGCGGCTTACAATGAGCAGTTCTTC.

This clonotype was seen a few times. The chain combines TRBV19 with TRBJ1-1; no clear D. The CDR3 is 15 residues long. V lost 5 bases and J lost 1, with 14 bases in between. From germline, CDR1 is LNHDA and CDR2 SQIVND (reference sequence). The CDR3 nucleotides are TGTGCCAGTAGTTTAGCTATGAGAGGGAACACTGAAGCTTTCTTT. Amino acid sequence: CASSLAMRGNTEAFF.

The genes are TRBV2 and TRBJ2-3; possibly TRBD2 for D (5 bases). Deletions cut 3 bases from V and 12 bases from J, with 19 bases between. CDR3 size: 14 residues. The germline V gene has CDR1 SNHLY and CDR2 FYNNEI. The CDR3 DNA reads TGTGCCAGCAGTGAGTCGTATAGCGATAAGCCCCAGTATTTT. It encodes CASSESYSDKPQYF.

The genes are TRBV10-3 and TRBJ1-4; D unclear. From germline, CDR1 is ENHRY and CDR2 SYGVKD. The CDR3 has 17 amino acids. V lost 4 bases to trimming and J lost 16 bases, with 31 bases between them. CDR3 DNA: TGTGCCATCAGTGGTGGACCACCACCGACTATTACTGAAAAGCAGTTTTTT. This translates into CAISGGPPPTITEKQFF.

Remarks on this clonotype: At one end, the junction sequence differs from germline, possibly due to a read error. The V and J genes are TRBV7-2 and TRBJ2-1; 7 nucleotides match TRBD2. CDR1 is SGHTA and CDR2 is FQGNSA in the germline V gene. The CDR3 has 13 residues. DNA of the CDR3: TGTGCCAGCAGCTTTGATCGGGACTACAATGAGCAGTTC. Translating it yields CASSFDRDYNEQF. Complete variable domain (other parts from reference TRBV7-2 and TRBJ2-1): GAGVSQSPSNKVTEKGKDVELRCDPISGHTALYWYRQSLGQGLEFLIYFQGNSAPDKSGLPSDRFSAERTGGSVSTLTIQRTQQEDSAVYLCASSFDRDYNEQFGPGTRLTVL.

V and J are TRBV7-2 and TRBJ1-2, with a weak D call TRBD1 (5 bases). Looked up from germline, CDR1 is SGHTA and CDR2 is FQGNSA. The CDR3 has 16 residues. With 4 bases removed from V and 5 bases from J, the gap between germline ends came to 20 bases. Here the CDR3 reads CASSSTRDGLVYGYTF. As DNA, the CDR3 is TGTGCCAGCAGCTCCACGAGGGACGGGCTCGTATATGGCTACACCTTC.

The CDR3 nucleotides read TGTGCCAGCAGCTATGGAAGAATCCATGGGCAGTTCTTC. Translation: CASSYGRIHGQFF. This chain uses TRBV7-9 with TRBJ2-1; no clear D. The germline V gene has CDR1 SEHNR and CDR2 FQNEAQ (reference sequence). Between the trimmed V and J ends, which lost 4 bases and 12 bases, there was a span of 16 bases. CDR3 size: 13 residues.

Details on this clonotype: Since no conserved phenylalanine or tryptophan closes the CDR3, a read error is the likely cause. The DNA is left out, because the CDR3 cannot be placed on it with certainty; the CDR3 is given as TCRdb lists it. The chain joins TRBV7-8 to TRBJ2-2; the D segment call TRBD1 is taken from the table without a DNA check. From its first to its last residue, the CDR3 has 12 amino acids. Germline lookup yields CDR1 SGHVS and CDR2 FQNEAQ. The CDR3 loop reads CASSLAPGDELL.

The chain recombines TRBV13 with TRBJ2-1; 13 positions agree with TRBD2. The CDR3 covers 15 residues. Germline V lookup: CDR1 PRHDT, CDR2 FYEKMQ (reference sequence). V lost 5 bases, J lost 7 bases, and 5 bases stayed unmatched. The CDR3 is CASSHGLAGANEQFF. Here the CDR3 DNA reads TGTGCCAGCAGCCATGGACTAGCGGGAGCTAATGAGCAGTTCTTC.

This chain connects TRBV15 to TRBJ1-5; D is unclear. This CDR3 is 14 amino acids long. Germline assignment: CDR1 LNHNV and CDR2 YYDKDF (reference sequence). The V end was cut by 1 base, the J end by 2 bases, with 6 bases between. In DNA, the CDR3 is TGTGCCACCAGCAGAGGGGAGGGCAATCAGCCCCAGCATTTT. Its translation is CATSRGEGNQPQHF.

V gene TRBV7-3 combines with J gene TRBJ2-5; 12 bases map to TRBD2. Unmatched junction bases numbered 6, after V lost 5 bases and J lost 5 bases. CDR3 length: 15 residues. Germline assignment: CDR1 SGHTA and CDR2 FQGTGA. The CDR3 is CASSPSGGAWETQYF. CDR3 DNA: TGTGCCAGCAGCCCTAGCGGGGGGGCCTGGGAGACCCAGTACTTC. The variable domain in full, completed from reference TRBV7-3 and TRBJ2-5, reads GAGVSQTPSNKVTEKGKYVELRCDPISGHTALYWYRQSLGQGPEFLIYFQGTGAADDSGLPNDRFFAVRPEGSVSTLKIQRTERGDSAVYLCASSPSGGAWETQYFGPGTRLLVL.

CDR3 in DNA: TGTGCCAGCAGTTTAAGAAGAAGCGGGGGCACCTTC. It specifies CASSLRRSGGTF. The J gene is TRBJ1-2, the V gene TRBV7-9, with D perhaps TRBD1 (5 bases). CDR1 and CDR2 from the germline V gene are SEHNR and FQNEAQ (reference sequence). The CDR3 contains 12 residues. Trimming removed 6 bases at V and 13 bases at J, with 18 bases between.

This clonotype was observed a handful of times. This may come from a read error, since a much larger clone is one base off. The J gene is TRBJ2-7, the V gene TRBV9, with TRBD1 matching 7 bases. The CDR3 totals 14 residues. Losses at the gene ends were 2 bases for V and 5 bases for J; bases not matched to a gene: 7. Germline values: CDR1 SGDLS, CDR2 YYNGEE. CDR3 amino acids: CASSVSRGINEQYF. Here the CDR3 DNA reads TGTGCCAGCAGCGTTAGCAGGGGGATCAACGAGCAGTACTTC. Together with reference TRBV9 and TRBJ2-7, the CDR3 gives the full variable domain: DSGVTQTPKHLITATGQRVTLRCSPRSGDLSVYWYQQSLDQGLQFLIQYYNGEERAKGNILERFSAQQFPDLHSELNLSSLELGDSALYFCASSVSRGINEQYFGPGTRLTVT.

The chain carries TRBV18 and TRBJ2-3; D is uncertain. The CDR3 has 14 amino acids. Per the germline V gene, CDR1 is KGHSH and CDR2 is LQKENI. The V and J ends lost 6 bases and 0 bases respectively, with 10 bases between them. The CDR3 DNA reads TGTGCCAGCTCCCCGGACCGCAGCACAGATACGCAGTATTTT. Protein product: CASSPDRSTDTQYF.

The genes are TRBV20-1 and TRBJ2-1; TRBD2 agrees at 7 bases. Per the germline V gene, CDR1 is DFQATT and CDR2 is SNEGSKA (reference sequence). CDR3 length: 15 residues. The J segment lost 4 bases and the V segment lost 6 bases, leaving 12 bases of the junction unmatched. This CDR3 is CSARAIAGEYNEQFF. The CDR3 DNA reads as TGCAGTGCCCGTGCCATTGCGGGAGAGTACAATGAGCAGTTCTTC.

The sample holds one count of this clonotype. V usage is TRBV20-1 and J usage is TRBJ1-1; D gene uncertain. Trimming cost V 6 bases and J 6 bases, with 20 bases left between them. This CDR3 is built from 14 residues. Germline CDR1 and CDR2: DFQATT and SNEGSKA (reference sequence). The CDR3 here is CSASSDGGVAEAFF. The CDR3 DNA sequence: TGCAGTGCCAGCAGTGATGGCGGGGTAGCTGAAGCTTTCTTT.

The chain carries TRBV9 and TRBJ2-7, with 7 bases aligning to TRBD1. This CDR3 spans 18 amino acids. Trimming cost V 4 bases and J 1 base; bases outside gene matches: 17. Germline V lookup: CDR1 SGDLS, CDR2 YYNGEE. CDR3 nucleotide sequence: TGTGCCAGCAGCTGTCCTGCAGACGGGACAGCCCTTTCCTACGAGCAGTACGTC. It specifies CASSCPADGTALSYEQYV.

CDR3 sequence: CASSLGAQDYGYTF. Here the CDR3 DNA reads TGTGCCAGCAGCTTAGGGGCCCAGGACTATGGCTACACCTTC. This chain uses TRBV7-6 with TRBJ1-2; D is undetermined. CDR1 and CDR2 from the germline V gene are SGHVS and FNYEAQ. Trimming pared 1 base from V and 3 bases from J, leaving 9 bases between. This CDR3 has 14 residues.

A few counts support this clonotype. A read error may produce the germline difference seen at one junction end. The chain employs TRBV7-3 and TRBJ2-1, with TRBD2 as a possible D gene (6 bases). The CDR3 is 14 amino acids. Germline loops: CDR1 SGHTA, CDR2 FQGTGA. The CDR3 nucleotides are TGTGCCAGCAGCTTAACAGGCGGAGGGCAAGATGAGGCTTTC. It yields the protein CASSLTGGGQDEAF.